These 7 T cell receptor beta chains originate from one sample sequenced in a study of cytotoxic CD8 clonotypes in ibrutinib-treated CLL. Generated by immunoSEQ multiplex PCR, the TCRdb table keeps only in-frame clones and is missing some. This table has 300,000 to 350,000 clones, about 80% appearing once. The sequenced sample was PBMCs, obtained before ibrutinib treatment. All receptors come from a human donor with chronic lymphocytic leukemia.

This clone appeared a few times. The J gene is TRBJ2-7, the V gene TRBV5-6; TRBD1 matches at 7 bases. The trim removed 5 bases at V and 4 bases at J, leaving 6 bases unmatched. CDR3 size: 13 residues. Germline loops: CDR1 SGHDT, CDR2 YYEEEE. The CDR3 spells CASRKTGAYEQYF. CDR3 bases: TGTGCCAGCAGAAAAACAGGGGCGTACGAGCAGTACTTC. Full variable domain (rest looked up from reference TRBV5-6 and TRBJ2-7): DAGVTQSPTHLIKTRGQQVTLRCSPKSGHDTVSWYQQALGQGPQFIFQYYEEEERQRGNFPDRFSGHQFPNYSSELNVNALLLGDSALYLCASRKTGAYEQYFGPGTRLTVT.

This clone was seen just once. This rearrangement joins TRBV15 to TRBJ2-1, with 16 bases fitting TRBD2. The CDR3 spans 18 residues. In germline, CDR1 is LNHNV, CDR2 YYDKDF (reference sequence). The V segment lost 5 bases and the J segment 5 bases; nucleotides outside the gene matches: 9. As DNA, the CDR3 is TGTGCCACCAGCCCCTCGTGGGGACTAGCGGGAGGGAACAATGAGCAGTTCTTC. Protein sequence: CATSPSWGLAGGNNEQFF.

The rearrangement links TRBV7-9 to TRBJ1-2; D may be TRBD1 (6 bases). V lost 6 bases, J lost 2 bases, and 13 bases lay in between. Per germline, CDR1 SEHNR and CDR2 FQNEAQ (reference sequence). The CDR3 covers 14 residues. This CDR3 is CASRGGDINYGYTF. DNA for the CDR3: TGTGCCAGCAGGGGAGGGGACATCAACTATGGCTACACCTTC.

The sample holds one count of this clone. This chain uses TRBV9 with TRBJ2-1, with 14 bases aligning to TRBD2. Per germline, CDR1 SGDLS and CDR2 YYNGEE. There are 15 residues in the CDR3. With V trimmed by 3 bases and J by 6 bases, 2 bases remained unmatched. Here the CDR3 reads CASSGGTSGSNEQFF. CDR3 nucleotide sequence: TGTGCCAGCAGCGGAGGGACTAGCGGGAGCAATGAGCAGTTCTTC.

This rearrangement joins TRBV19 to TRBJ1-3; D might be TRBD1 (5 bases). V was cut by 7 bases and J by 0 bases, with 16 bases left in between. The germline V gene has CDR1 LNHDA and CDR2 SQIVND (reference sequence). The CDR3 is 16 amino acids. The DNA for the CDR3 is TGTGCCAGTAACCCAGGGAGGGCCTACTCTGGAAACACCATATATTTT. It translates to CASNPGRAYSGNTIYF.

V gene TRBV19 combines with J gene TRBJ1-4; 9 bases fit TRBD1. This CDR3 has 14 residues. Looked up from germline, CDR1 is LNHDA and CDR2 is SQIVND (reference sequence). V gave up 8 bases and J gave up 5 bases; unmatched junction bases: 6. The CDR3 region has the DNA TGTGCCAGTGGGACAGGGAGGGGGAATGAAAAACTGTTTTTT. Its translation is CASGTGRGNEKLFF. The complete variable domain, with remaining parts taken from reference TRBV19 and TRBJ1-4, reads DGGITQSPKYLFRKEGQNVTLSCEQNLNHDAMYWYRQDPGQGLRLIYYSQIVNDFQKGDIAEGYSVSREKKESFPLTVTSAQKNPTAFYLCASGTGRGNEKLFFGSGTQLSVL.

The V call is TRBV11-1, the J call TRBJ2-3, with TRBD1 matching 7 bases. The CDR3 runs 17 residues. V shed 5 bases, J shed 4 bases, and the junction held 15 bases outside the gene matches. CDR1 SGHAT and CDR2 FQDESV come from the germline V gene (reference sequence). The CDR3 DNA follows: TGTGCCAGCAGCCACGGACAGGAGAGGTCGGAGCCAGATACGCAGTATTTT. It translates to CASSHGQERSEPDTQYF.